One sample yielded the 28 T cell receptor beta chains listed below, sequenced in a study of a mutant IDH1 vaccine in newly diagnosed glioma. Profiling relied on immunoSEQ multiplex PCR, and the TCRdb table lists in-frame clones only, not all of them. The data hold about 120,000 clones, with 90% observed a single time. Their antigen targets remain unknown. As to time point: week 11, during vaccination. Every vaccine dose comprised 300 ug of mutant IDH1 20-mer peptide plus topical imiquimod. Specimen: PBMCs, collected from a glioma patient whose treatment included an IDH1 peptide vaccine. The origin of the receptors is a woman aged 45-65 years with glioma.

The rearrangement joins TRBV7-2 to TRBJ1-4; weak D call: TRBD1 (5 bases). V lost 5 bases and J lost 1, with 17 bases in between. The CDR3 spans 17 residues. Germline V gene sequence: CDR1 SGHTA, CDR2 FQGNSA. Here the CDR3 reads CASSPRQGRRTNEKLFF. CDR3 DNA sequence: TGTGCCAGCAGCCCTAGGCAGGGAAGAAGAACTAATGAAAAACTGTTTTTT.

V gene TRBV7-3 combines with J gene TRBJ2-3; D is possibly TRBD2 (5 bases). The V end was cut by 4 bases, the J end by 0 bases, with 11 bases between. The CDR3 is 15 residues long. Germline lookup yields CDR1 SGHTA and CDR2 FQGTGA. The CDR3 DNA follows: TGTGCCAGCAGCTCCGGACTGTCTAGCACAGATACGCAGTATTTT. Translated, it gives CASSSGLSSTDTQYF.

The V gene is TRBV27, the J gene TRBJ2-7, with 9 bases identical to TRBD2. The trim removed 3 bases at V and 2 bases at J, leaving 11 bases unmatched. CDR1 and CDR2 from the germline V gene are MNHEY and SMNVEV (reference sequence). The CDR3 sequence is 17 residues long. The CDR3 nucleotides read TGTGCCAGCAGTTTTCAAGGAGCGGGAGGTCTGGCCTACGAGCAGTACTTC. This gives the protein CASSFQGAGGLAYEQYF.

V gene TRBV19 combines with J gene TRBJ2-1; 7 bases align to TRBD1. The CDR3 totals 13 residues. The germline gives CDR1 LNHDA, CDR2 SQIVND (reference sequence). The trim removed 0 bases at V and 14 bases at J, leaving 7 bases unmatched. The CDR3 DNA is TGTGCCAGTAGTATAGATCGAGGGGGCTCAGAGTTCTTC. Translated, it gives CASSIDRGGSEFF.

The chain couples TRBV10-2 to TRBJ2-2; D is unresolved. The ends were cut back, 0 bases at V and 6 bases at J, with 8 bases in the middle. CDR1 is WSHSY, CDR2 SAAADI, per germline. This CDR3 region has 14 residues. The CDR3 sequence: CASSESVGPGELFF. DNA for the CDR3: TGCGCCAGCAGTGAGTCGGTAGGGCCCGGGGAGCTGTTTTTT.

This chain connects TRBV19 to TRBJ1-1; D is unresolved. Germline values: CDR1 LNHDA, CDR2 SQIVND (reference sequence). V lost 7 bases and J lost 0, with 21 bases in between. CDR3 length: 17 amino acids. This CDR3 reads CASTIYSGLQMNTEAFF. CDR3 sequence (DNA): TGTGCCAGTACCATTTACTCCGGGTTACAGATGAACACTGAAGCTTTCTTT.

The chain links TRBV29-1 to TRBJ2-1; no definite D call. The germline gives CDR1 SQVTM, CDR2 ANQGSEA. This CDR3 comprises 12 residues. Trimming cost V 8 bases and J 1 base, with 9 bases left between them. The CDR3 region is CSSRPSYNEQFF. CDR3 DNA sequence: TGCAGCTCACGTCCATCCTACAATGAGCAGTTCTTC.

This rearrangement joins TRBV28 to TRBJ2-7; 10 bases align to TRBD1. Germline assignment: CDR1 MDHEN and CDR2 SYDVKM. V lost 6 bases, J lost 4 bases, and 6 bases stayed unmatched. The CDR3 spans 14 residues. For the CDR3, the DNA is TGTGCCAGCAGCTCCGGGACAGGGGTTTACGAGCAGTACTTC. Translating gives CASSSGTGVYEQYF.

This clone was seen once. At one end the junction does not follow the germline gene, possibly because of a read error. J is TRBJ1-1 and V is TRBV5-1, with D unresolved. The CDR3 spans 13 residues. CDR1 and CDR2 from the germline V gene are SGHRS and YFSETQ. CDR3 region: CVSSEGGGTEAFF. CDR3 nucleotides: TGCGTCAGCAGCGAGGGAGGAGGCACTGAAGCTTTCTTT.

The chain links TRBV30 to TRBJ2-1; 12 nucleotides line up with TRBD2. With V trimmed by 7 bases and J by 7 bases, 8 bases remained unmatched. The CDR3 covers 14 residues. Germline V CDR1 and CDR2: GTSNPN, SVGIG (reference sequence). CDR3: CAFRTSGNQNEQFF. The CDR3 DNA reads as TGTGCCTTCCGGACTAGCGGGAACCAAAATGAGCAGTTCTTC.

The J gene is TRBJ1-4, the V gene TRBV29-1; no definite D call. The CDR3 loop spans 11 amino acids. V shed 0 bases and J shed 8 bases, with 4 bases lying between them. Germline CDR1 SQVTM, CDR2 ANQGSEA. The chain's CDR3 is CSVEEREKLFF. For the CDR3, the DNA is TGCAGCGTTGAAGAAAGGGAAAAACTGTTTTTT.

CDR3 DNA sequence: TGTGCCAGCAGTCACTATATTGACAGGGATACAGATACGCAGTATTTT. It codes for CASSHYIDRDTDTQYF. The V gene is TRBV6-5, the J gene TRBJ2-3, with 7 positions matching TRBD1. V shed 5 bases, J shed 3 bases, and the junction held 11 bases outside the gene matches. From germline, CDR1 is MNHEY and CDR2 SVGAGI. The CDR3 loop spans 16 amino acids.

The chain carries TRBV7-8 and TRBJ2-7; TRBD2 matches at 9 bases. CDR1 is SGHVS, CDR2 FQNEAQ, per germline. CDR3 length equals 14 residues. After removal of 3 bases from V and 3 bases from J, the junction contained 3 bases not matched to a gene. CDR3 protein: CASSFLAGNYEQYF. The CDR3, as DNA: TGTGCCAGCAGCTTCCTAGCGGGAAACTACGAGCAGTACTTC.

The CDR3 loop reads CASSSGGTGVSSFF. Written as DNA, the CDR3 is TGTGCCAGCAGCTCTGGCGGGACAGGGGTCTCCTCTTTCTTT. V gene TRBV11-1 combines with J gene TRBJ1-1, with 10 bases identical to TRBD1. Germline assignment: CDR1 SGHAT and CDR2 FQDESV (reference sequence). There are 14 residues in the CDR3. The J segment lost 12 bases and the V segment lost 4 bases, leaving 11 bases of the junction unmatched.

The rearrangement joins TRBV6-5 to TRBJ1-2; the D gene is possibly TRBD1 (5 bases). The length of the CDR3 is 14 residues. V shed 0 bases and J shed 5 bases, with 10 bases lying between them. Germline loops: CDR1 MNHEY, CDR2 SVGAGI. The CDR3 loop reads CASSYSGRSYGYTF. CDR3 nucleotide sequence: TGTGCCAGCAGTTACTCGGGACGTTCTTATGGCTACACCTTC.

The chain employs TRBV5-1 and TRBJ2-3; D perhaps matches TRBD2 (6 bases). V was pared by 3 bases and J by 2 bases, with 7 bases between. CDR1 is SGHRS, CDR2 YFSETQ, per germline. The CDR3 spans 13 residues. As DNA, the CDR3 is TGCGCCAGCAGCTGGGACTTCACAGATACGCAGTATTTT. It codes for CASSWDFTDTQYF.

The chain combines TRBV5-1 with TRBJ2-5; the match to TRBD2 covers 10 bases. The CDR3 runs to 15 residues. Trimming cost V 4 bases and J 3 bases; bases outside gene matches: 6. CDR1 is SGHRS and CDR2 is YFSETQ in the germline V gene. In nucleotides, the CDR3 is TGCGCCAGCAGCCGTCGGGGGACTAGCGAAGAGACCCAGTACTTC. It translates to CASSRRGTSEETQYF.

The V and J genes are TRBV6-5 and TRBJ1-3, with TRBD1 identical over 7 bases. CDR1 and CDR2 (germline): MNHEY, SVGAGI. The CDR3 has 14 residues. The V and J ends lost 5 bases and 4 bases, in that order; junction bases with no gene match: 5. The CDR3 sequence: CASSPKDRGNTIYF. CDR3 bases: TGTGCCAGCAGTCCCAAGGACAGGGGAAACACCATATATTTT.

The chain employs TRBV5-1 and TRBJ2-2, with TRBD1 as a possible D gene (6 bases). CDR3 length: 15 residues. The germline V gene encodes CDR1 SGHRS and CDR2 YFSETQ. V was pared by 5 bases and J by 7 bases, with 18 bases between. CDR3 in amino acids: CASRPFPGAGGELFF. The CDR3 DNA reads as TGCGCCAGCAGACCTTTCCCAGGGGCTGGCGGGGAGCTGTTTTTT. Based on the CDR3 plus reference TRBV5-1 and TRBJ2-2, the full variable domain is KAGVTQTPRYLIKTRGQQVTLSCSPISGHRSVSWYQQTPGQGLQFLFEYFSETQRNKGNFPGRFSGRQFSNSRSEMNVSTLELGDSALYLCASRPFPGAGGELFFGEGSRLTVL.

This chain uses TRBV28 with TRBJ2-7; D perhaps matches TRBD1 (6 bases). V was clipped by 5 bases and J by 7 bases, with 15 bases between them. The CDR3 runs 13 residues. Germline CDR1 reads MDHEN; CDR2 reads SYDVKM. The CDR3 region is CASSIRDTQEQYF. The DNA for the CDR3 is TGTGCCAGCAGTATCCGGGACACCCAGGAGCAGTACTTC.

The gene calls are TRBV6-6 and TRBJ2-7, with 9 positions matching TRBD1. Per the germline V gene, CDR1 is MNHNY and CDR2 is SVGAGI (reference sequence). The V gene end was trimmed by 4 bases and the J gene end by 3 bases; junction bases not matched to a gene: 7. The CDR3 length is 15 residues. CDR3 nucleotides: TGTGCCAGCAGTTCTTTGGGACAGGGTGTCTACGAGCAGTACTTC. It encodes CASSSLGQGVYEQYF.

The chain carries TRBV28 and TRBJ2-1; D perhaps matches TRBD1 (6 bases). Germline V gene lookup returns CDR1 MDHEN and CDR2 SYDVKM. This CDR3 comprises 14 residues. V lost 7 bases and J 6 bases, leaving 16 bases between the germline ends. The CDR3 nucleotides read TGTGCCAGCAATCCCGGGACATTTGGCAATGAGCAGTTCTTC. Amino acid sequence: CASNPGTFGNEQFF.

The chain couples TRBV7-9 to TRBJ1-1; maybe TRBD1 (6 bases). The V and J ends lost 5 bases and 0 bases respectively, with 16 bases between them. Germline lookup yields CDR1 SEHNR and CDR2 FQNEAQ (reference sequence). This CDR3 is built from 16 residues. The CDR3: CASSPGQIHMNTEAFF. The DNA for the CDR3 is TGTGCCAGCAGCCCCGGACAGATTCACATGAACACTGAAGCTTTCTTT.

This chain uses TRBV6-5 with TRBJ1-5, with D possibly TRBD1 on 5 matching bases. The CDR3 has 14 residues. Germline CDR1 and CDR2: MNHEY and SVGAGI. V lost 4 bases, J lost 4 bases, and 11 bases lay in between. CDR3: CASSSGRGNQPQHF. The CDR3 DNA is TGTGCCAGCAGTTCAGGGCGGGGGAATCAGCCCCAGCATTTT.

This clone showed up just a few times. The genes are TRBV9 and TRBJ1-6, with 7 bases matching TRBD1. There are 16 residues in the CDR3. In germline, CDR1 is SGDLS, CDR2 YYNGEE. The junction had 10 bases not matched to a gene; V was cut back by 3 bases and J by 7 bases. In DNA form, the CDR3 reads TGTGCCAGCAGCGGACAGATTACAGGGGCCAATTCACCCCTCCACTTT. Amino acids: CASSGQITGANSPLHF.

The chain joins TRBV29-1 to TRBJ2-5, with 8 bases aligning to TRBD1. Germline V gene data show CDR1 as SQVTM and CDR2 as ANQGSEA. J gave up 0 bases and V 7 bases, and 4 bases lay outside the gene matches. This CDR3 region has 13 residues. The CDR3 protein is CSAPGQDQETQYF. The CDR3 nucleotides read TGCAGCGCCCCGGGACAGGACCAAGAGACCCAGTACTTC.

The chain's CDR3 is CASSLGTSGSSYEQYF. Written as DNA, the CDR3 is TGTGCCAGCTCACTCGGGACTAGCGGGAGTTCCTACGAGCAGTACTTC. V and J are TRBV18 and TRBJ2-7; 14 bases are shared with TRBD2. After removal of 4 bases from V and 1 base from J, the junction contained 3 bases not matched to a gene. The CDR3 spans 16 residues. Germline CDR1 is KGHSH and CDR2 is LQKENI.

The J gene is TRBJ2-7, the V gene TRBV5-1; 8 nucleotides align to TRBD2. The CDR3 contains 15 residues. Per the germline V gene, CDR1 is SGHRS and CDR2 is YFSETQ. V lost 4 bases and J lost 1; bases outside the gene matches: 7. The CDR3 coding sequence is TGCGCCAGCAGCCCTGACGGGACTAGGTCCTACGAGCAGTACTTC. Protein product: CASSPDGTRSYEQYF.